This T cell receptor beta chain came from a study of cytomegalovirus exposure and HLA in healthy donors (dated by TCRdb to the late 2010s). Turning to the overall study: A later analysis indicated that the 120 or so validation repertoires were generated on the platform also employed for the roughly 730 repertoires of the first cohort. The study was designed to test whether signatures of past pathogen exposure could be identified by cataloging public T cell receptors. Along with the roughly 710-subject first cohort, a separate validation cohort of over a hundred different subjects was used. To predict cytomegalovirus infection status, the study brought together high-throughput TCR immunosequencing, statistical association of individual TCRs with disease status, and machine learning. The research as a whole found: Most TCR sequences were seen in very few donors, while some public TCRs were found in many individuals. The validation cohort had no HLA typing available for a later analysis, so co-occurrence within that cohort was assessed over all 130 or so repertoires. A total of roughly 160 TCR beta chains were listed by the study as associated with cytomegalovirus. Cytomegalovirus status was reported to be diagnosed by the classifier with high specificity and sensitivity in both the original and validation cohorts. According to the authors, the approach could potentially be generalized to other disease states and immunological phenotypes. In vitro tests confirmed that a few of the cytomegalovirus-associated TCR beta chains recognize cytomegalovirus antigens. Subsequent analysis determined that TCRs grouped into clusters in the first cohort also showed a tendency toward co-occurrence across the 90 to 150 validation repertoires, and 94% of cluster scores exceeded 0.

Concerning this clone itself: It has no known antigen specificity. Base qualities are not recorded, but no much larger clone differs from it by a single base.

To prepare the library, the immunoSEQ multiplex PCR assay was applied. As for the original processing: To diagnose cytomegalovirus status from the catalog of TCR beta chain sequences, a statistical classification framework was built. The table comes from immuneACCESS by way of TCRdb, which keeps in-frame sequences with V and J called. Part of the clones is missing from these tables; in studies checked, under half for an unresolved V gene and the rest for unknown reasons. V, J and clone size are those of that table, while D and trimming were read from the DNA. This sample gives 130,000 to 150,000 clones in total; about 91% of them show up just once. Around 8% of the sample comes from the top ten. Donors formed part of the validation cohort, which comprised 120 subjects and was distinct from the first cohort of over 500 subjects. Sequenced material: PBMCs. The sequence derives from a woman in her late teens or twenties in good health and CMV-seropositive.

CDR3 region: CASSWAPWPSNQPQHF. The sequenced DNA: TGTGCCAGCAGCTGGGCCCCGTGGCCGAGCAATCAGCCCCAGCATTTT. The chain links TRBV5-4 with TRBJ1-5; the D gene is unclear. Looking up the germline V gene (reference sequence) yields CDR1 SGHNT and CDR2 YYREEE. Measured from the cysteine to the phenylalanine, the CDR3 is 16 residues long. Only the CDR3 part of the read is kept: 48 bases, read in frame from the first base. Trimming costs V 3 bases and J 1 base, and their ends lie 14 bases apart.